Following are 9 T cell receptor beta chains from one sample sequenced in a study of cytomegalovirus exposure and HLA in healthy donors. It was with 60 Vbeta and 13 Jbeta primers that the PCR ran. TCRdb keeps only in-frame clones here, not all; method: immunoSEQ multiplex PCR. The sample yields some 170,000 clones, roughly 80% seen once. Sequenced material: PBMCs. These receptors were obtained from a young man in good health and CMV-seropositive.

The DNA for the CDR3 is TGTGCCAGCAGCTTCGGACCGGGAACCAACTACGAGCAGTACTTC. Its translation: CASSFGPGTNYEQYF. The chain links TRBV7-2 to TRBJ2-7, with D possibly matching TRBD2 (5 bases). CDR3 length: 15 residues. The germline gives CDR1 SGHTA, CDR2 FQGNSA. The germline V and J ends were trimmed by 3 bases and 3 bases, with 15 bases remaining between them.

The rearrangement joins TRBV6-5 to TRBJ2-5; TRBD1 is a possible D gene (5 bases). CDR1 and CDR2 from the germline V gene are MNHEY and SVGAGI. Trimming took 4 bases from V and 5 from J, leaving 11 bases between them. This CDR3 spans 13 amino acids. The DNA of the CDR3 is TGTGCCAGCAGTTCCAGGGTAGAGGAGACCCAGTACTTC. Amino acid sequence: CASSSRVEETQYF.

This clone was found once. This chain links TRBV5-4 with TRBJ2-2; 9 bases fit TRBD2. The germline CDR1 and CDR2 sequences are SGHNT and YYREEE (reference sequence). The V segment lost 3 bases and the J segment 0 bases; nucleotides outside the gene matches: 6. The CDR3 covers 17 residues. The CDR3 loop reads CASSSGGLAANTGELFF. The CDR3 DNA reads as TGTGCCAGCAGCTCGGGGGGACTAGCAGCGAACACCGGGGAGCTGTTTTTT.

The chain employs TRBV11-2 and TRBJ2-1; TRBD2 matches at 10 bases. The CDR3 extends over 17 amino acids. Per germline, CDR1 SGHAT and CDR2 FQNNGV. V trimming: 0 bases; J trimming: 8 bases; junction bases outside the gene matches: 10. CDR3 protein: CASSLDRASGSSDEQFF. The CDR3 coding sequence is TGTGCCAGCAGCTTAGATCGGGCTAGCGGGAGTTCGGATGAGCAGTTCTTC.

CDR3 region: CASSVSGFQPQHF. The CDR3 DNA reads as TGTGCCAGCAGTGTGAGCGGCTTTCAGCCCCAGCATTTT. J is TRBJ1-5 and V is TRBV9, with unresolved D. V was pared by 5 bases and J by 6 bases, with 12 bases between. The CDR3 extends over 13 amino acids. Per germline, CDR1 SGDLS and CDR2 YYNGEE.

The chain uses TRBV14 and TRBJ2-7, with 9 bases lining up with TRBD1. Germline V lookup: CDR1 SGHDN, CDR2 FVKESK. This CDR3 contains 15 residues. Trimming removed 4 bases from V and 4 bases from J; junction bases left unmatched: 8. CDR3 sequence reads: CASSPFGQGMYEQYF. CDR3 DNA sequence: TGTGCCAGCAGCCCATTCGGACAGGGGATGTACGAGCAGTACTTC.

For this clone: One junction end does not reproduce the germline sequence, and a read error may be involved. The chain is built from TRBV15 and TRBJ1-1, with D hard to call. Looked up from germline, CDR1 is LNHNV and CDR2 is YYDKDF (reference sequence). The CDR3 has 12 residues. The CDR3 sequence: CVTSSGNTEAFF. In nucleotides, the CDR3 is TGTGTCACCAGTTCGGGGAACACTGAAGCTTTCTTT.

As for this clone: The same CDR3 can be traced to other DNA sequences in this sample. The chain uses TRBV18 and TRBJ2-7; maybe TRBD1 (6 bases). CDR1 is KGHSH and CDR2 is LQKENI in the germline V gene. CDR3 length equals 14 residues. V shed 3 bases and J shed 2 bases, with 11 bases lying between them. The CDR3 DNA is TGTGCCAGCTCACCCGGACAGTCGACCTACGAGCAGTACTTC. This sequence encodes CASSPGQSTYEQYF.

This chain connects TRBV19 to TRBJ2-7, with TRBD2 matching over 7 bases. The V and J ends lost 7 bases and 5 bases, in that order; junction bases with no gene match: 14. CDR1 LNHDA and CDR2 SQIVND come from the germline V gene (reference sequence). The CDR3 loop spans 15 amino acids. CDR3 sequence reads: CASTPTGGVTNEQYF. The CDR3 DNA sequence: TGTGCCAGTACCCCAACGGGGGGAGTGACTAACGAGCAGTACTTC.